The rows below give T cell receptor beta chains drawn from one sample of a study of cytomegalovirus exposure and HLA in healthy donors. This table comes from immunoSEQ multiplex PCR, and its TCRdb copy is limited to in-frame clones, with some not included. The sample lists about 130,000 clones; roughly 91% were seen once. Sequencing was done on a sample of PBMCs. The receptor source for this set is a man aged 25-45 years in good health and CMV-seronegative. CDR3s include the opening cysteine and the closing phenylalanine or tryptophan. The order of the fields is clone size, D gene, CDR3 length, J gene, V gene, CDR3 DNA, CDR3 protein. D genes are given only for firm matches. Not all rows give a size; the values are once, few, many and, for expanded clones, a class.

NA TRBD2 16 TRBJ2-1 TRBV4-1 TGCGCCAGCAGCCAAGAAGTCGGCGGGGGGGACAATGAGCAGTTCTTC CASSQEVGGGDNEQFF
NA TRBD1 13 TRBJ2-3 TRBV7-9 TGTGCCAGCAGCTCGACAGGGGTAGATACGCAGTATTTT CASSSTGVDTQYF
NA TRBD1 16 TRBJ1-5 TRBV18 TGTGCCAGCTCACCAACAGGGGGCGTGGGCAATCAGCCCCAGCATTTT CASSPTGGVGNQPQHF
NA NA 12 TRBJ1-5 TRBV28 TGTGCCAGCAGTTCCCAGGATCAGCCCCAGCATTTT CASSSQDQPQHF
NA TRBD1 17 TRBJ1-5 TRBV27 TGTGCCAGCAGTTCTTACTCACAGGGGGTATACGGTCAGCCCCAGCATTTT CASSSYSQGVYGQPQHF
NA NA 16 TRBJ2-5 TRBV11-2 TGTGCCAGCAGCTTAGCGGGGGATCCGGGGTGGGAGACCCAGTACTTC CASSLAGDPGWETQYF
NA NA 13 TRBJ2-1 TRBV7-3 TGTGCCAGCAGCTCGTTAGGGGTGAATGAGCAGTTCTTC CASSSLGVNEQFF
NA TRBD1 15 TRBJ1-3 TRBV6-1 TGTGCCAGCACCAGACAGGGCCTCTCTGGAAACACCATATATTTT CASTRQGLSGNTIYF
NA TRBD2 17 TRBJ2-1 TRBV5-1 TGCGCCAGCAGCATCCCGGGACTAGCTGTAGGGTACAATGAGCAGTTCTTC CASSIPGLAVGYNEQFF
few NA 13 TRBJ2-7 TRBV5-6 TGTGCCAGCAGCTTGACAGGAGGGGCCGAGCAGTACTTC CASSLTGGAEQYF
NA NA 13 TRBJ1-2 TRBV11-2 TGTGCCAGCAGCTTAGTAGGGGCCCATGGCTACACCTTC CASSLVGAHGYTF
NA NA 15 TRBJ1-2 TRBV10-3 TGTGCCATCAGTCCCGGAATCAGGGAAAGCTATGGCTACACCTTC CAISPGIRESYGYTF
NA NA 14 TRBJ1-5 TRBV7-6 TGTGCCAGCAGCGTGAAGGACAGCCATCAGCCCCAGCATTTT CASSVKDSHQPQHF
NA NA 15 TRBJ1-2 TRBV4-1 TGCGCCAGCAGCCAAGTGTCAGAAGATAACTATGGCTACACCTTC CASSQVSEDNYGYTF
NA NA 13 TRBJ2-7 TRBV4-3 TGCGCCAGCAGTCGGACAGTGTTTTACGAGCAGTACTTC CASSRTVFYEQYF
NA TRBD1 15 TRBJ1-6 TRBV11-1 TGTGCCAGCGGGAACCCTGGACAGGGTGATTCACCCCTCCACTTT CASGNPGQGDSPLHF
NA NA 14 TRBJ2-3 TRBV7-9 TGTGCCAGCAGCTTTATACTAGGCACAGATACGCAGTATTTT CASSFILGTDTQYF
NA NA 15 TRBJ2-7 TRBV7-2 TGTGCCAGCAGCGAGGAACCCTACTCCTACTACGAGCAGTACTTC CASSEEPYSYYEQYF
NA TRBD1 16 TRBJ2-7 TRBV4-1 TGCGCCAGCAGCCACGTTACAGGGGGCTGGACCTACGAGCAGTACTTC CASSHVTGGWTYEQYF
NA TRBD1 13 TRBJ2-7 TRBV19 TGTGCCAGTAGTGGTGAGGGGGCGCACGAGCAGTACTTC CASSGEGAHEQYF
NA TRBD1 14 TRBJ2-1 TRBV5-1 TGCGCCAGCAGTAGTGGACAGGGGTTTACTGAGCAGTTCTTC CASSSGQGFTEQFF
NA NA 13 TRBJ2-7 TRBV7-2 TGTGCCAGCAGCTCCCAGGGGGGTGTCGGGCAGTACTTC CASSSQGGVGQYF
NA NA 15 TRBJ2-3 TRBV7-2 TGTGCCAGCAGCCCGGTTTGGGGGGGCACAGATACGCAGTATTTT CASSPVWGGTDTQYF
NA TRBD1 14 TRBJ2-2 TRBV28 TGTGCCAGCAGAGAAGGGGGCCCCACCGGGGAGCTGTTTTTT CASREGGPTGELFF
NA NA 14 TRBJ2-5 TRBV29-1 TGCAGCGTCCCCATAGGACAGGGCGGGGGGACCCAGTACTTC CSVPIGQGGGTQYF
NA NA 17 TRBJ1-1 TRBV4-1 TGCGCCAGCAGCCAAGAAATCCCTCGAGTACGTGGCACTGAAGCTTTCTTT CASSQEIPRVRGTEAFF
NA NA 15 TRBJ1-2 TRBV2 TGTGCCAGCAGTGATGGACAGTCAACCCACTATGGCTACACCTTC CASSDGQSTHYGYTF
NA NA 13 TRBJ2-3 TRBV14 TGTGCCAGCAGCCCCATCAGCACAGATACGCAGTATTTT CASSPISTDTQYF
NA NA 14 TRBJ2-6 TRBV11-2 TGTGCCAGCAGCTCGCGCTCTGGGGCCAACGTCCTGACTTTC CASSSRSGANVLTF
NA NA 16 TRBJ2-7 TRBV21-1 TGTGCCAGCAGGGGGGGGGACCGGGACTCGGACTCCGAGCAGTACTTC CASRGGDRDSDSEQYF
few NA 14 TRBJ1-1 TRBV5-1 TGCGCCAGCACCCTGGATGGGGGGATCGCTGAAGCTTTCTTT CASTLDGGIAEAFF
NA TRBD1 15 TRBJ2-7 TRBV11-2 TGTGCCAGCAGCGCTTATTGGACAGGGGCGGCCGAGCAGTACTTC CASSAYWTGAAEQYF
NA NA 16 TRBJ2-6 TRBV27 TGTGCCAGCAGTTTAGGAGAGAGCTCTGGGGCCAACGTCCTGACTTTC CASSLGESSGANVLTF
NA TRBD1 18 TRBJ1-1 TRBV7-2 TGTGCCAGCAGCTCCCTGGGGTGGGACAGGGCTTACAACACTGAAGCTTTCTTT CASSSLGWDRAYNTEAFF
NA TRBD1 16 TRBJ1-2 TRBV5-8 TGTGCCAGCAGCGCGACGAGGACAGGGGGCGTGAGTGGCTACACCTTC CASSATRTGGVSGYTF
NA TRBD2 13 TRBJ2-5 TRBV10-2 TGCGCCAGCAGTGATTCTAGCGGGTTTTCCCAGTACTTC CASSDSSGFSQYF